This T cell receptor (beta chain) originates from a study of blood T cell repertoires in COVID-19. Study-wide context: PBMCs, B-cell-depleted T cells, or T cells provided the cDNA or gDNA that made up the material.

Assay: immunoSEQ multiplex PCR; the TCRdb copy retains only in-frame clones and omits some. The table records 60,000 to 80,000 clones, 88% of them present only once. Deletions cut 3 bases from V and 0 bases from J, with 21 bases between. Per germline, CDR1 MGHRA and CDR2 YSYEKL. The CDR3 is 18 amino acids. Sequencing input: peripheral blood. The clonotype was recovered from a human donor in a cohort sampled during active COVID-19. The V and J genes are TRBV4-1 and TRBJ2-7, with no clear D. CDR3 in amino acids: CASSHTDVVGLSSYEQYF. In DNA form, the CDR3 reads TGCGCCAGCAGCCATACCGACGTTGTGGGCCTCAGCTCCTACGAGCAGTACTTC.